This T cell receptor beta chain was profiled in a study of T cells in Graves' hyperthyroidism and ophthalmopathy. Broader study findings: Ophthalmopathy, which appeared later, was predicted by the model a median roughly 6.6 months before onset.

This clonotype was recorded at least ten times. Its antigen is still unknown. Authors of the study amplified TCR beta CDR3 regions from RNA transcripts. The HTBI primer set was used in a first-round RT-PCR of the TCR CDR3. A single record per CDR3 protein comes from TCRdb applying MiXCR to the multiplex PCR reads. Seen here are some 250,000 distinct CDR3 sequences, just over 14% observed once, and the top ten hold 13%. Exclusion followed for patients with uncontrolled infection, other autoimmune disease, pregnancy or lactation. Diagnostic decisions used clinical symptoms, serum thyroxine and TRAb, thyroid ultrasound and orbital computed tomography. Extraction of PBMCs used 9 to 10 ml of fresh peripheral blood. The clonotype comes from a woman between 40 and 55 years old with Graves' hyperthyroidism that later progressed to Graves' ophthalmopathy. The sample comprised blood.

The CDR3 sequence is CASSRNRDRSYEQYF. The CDR3 coding sequence is TGTGCCAGCAGCCGCAATAGGGACAGATCCTACGAGCAGTACTTC. The V and J genes are TRBV3-1 and TRBJ2-7; 7 nucleotides match TRBD1. The germline gives CDR1 LGHDT, CDR2 YNNKEL (reference sequence). The length of the CDR3 is 15 residues. With V trimmed by 4 bases and J by 1 base, 7 bases remained unmatched.